This TCR beta chain is drawn from a study of blood T cells in healthy people across ages (dated by TCRdb to 2014 to 2015). Background on the whole study: In model experiments, roughly one uniquely barcoded TCR beta cDNA molecule per two T cells was captured by template switching. To track age-related changes in TCR beta repertoire diversity, the study relied on deep sequencing normalized with unique cDNA molecular identifiers. The donors were divided into four age groups: young (average about 15 years), middle-aged (about 40), aged (roughly 66) and long-lived (roughly 88). Donors of different ages were randomly distributed across sequencing lanes to avoid experimental bias. Using the same blood draw, the study looked at two additional independent replicas of 1 million unique cDNA reads for two donors, one aged 18 to 30 and the other aged 80 or older.

Preparation of the library involved 5' RACE. Sequencing was performed on an Illumina HiSeq 2500. A second PCR of about 6 to 11 cycles was performed with a sample-barcoded 5' primer and a J-beta primer mix. A template-switch 5' adaptor carrying 12 random nucleotides introduced a unique molecular identifier onto each TCR beta cDNA molecule. Each sample yielded at least 2.5 million CDR3-containing paired-end reads. All of the RNA was converted into first-strand cDNA using the Mint cDNA synthesis kit, with a TRBC-specific oligonucleotide serving as the primer. After uracil-DNA glycosylase treatment, a first 18-cycle PCR used universal primers M1SS and BC2_uni_R on all cDNA. Per the original workflow: For normalization, 1 million high-quality reads, each with a distinct molecular identifier, were randomly selected from each sample. Instead of being binned into consensus sequences, reads that shared molecular identifiers were thrown out. CDR3 identification, clonotype clustering and error correction used MiTCR with a Q25 quality threshold and the strictest error-elimination algorithm. A nonparametric unseen species model with Euler transformation was used to estimate a lower bound on total TCR beta diversity. TCRdb redid the processing of the public reads, applying fastp at Q25 and MiXCR, and retained in-frame beta chains. Rows matching on CDR3 protein sequence are summarized as one entry with the most common DNA and genes. TCRdb's processing, not the authors', yielded these V and J calls. This sample holds about 2 million distinct CDR3 sequences; around 48% were observed only once. Over 2% of the sample lies in the top ten.

CDR1 and CDR2 (SGHAT, FQNNGV) derive from the germline V gene. From V the trimming removes 2 bases and from J it removes 7 bases, while the gene matches leave 8 bases of the junction unaccounted for. The cysteine opens and the phenylalanine closes a CDR3 of 15 amino acids. Just the 45-base CDR3 DNA is kept, in frame starting at base 1. The research as a whole found: There was a strong correlation between observed TCR beta diversity and the percentage of naive T cells measured by flow cytometry. Total diversity estimates from one million sequenced T cells were considered lower bounds and underestimates. As age increased, observed TCR beta diversity per million T cells dropped in a roughly linear way, and a significant reduction was already evident by age around 41. The CMV infection status of donors was not known, potentially confounding age-related changes in expanded clonotypes. Compared with the aged group, more naive CD4+ T cells, fewer expanded clones and increased TCR diversity were shown by the long-lived group, suggesting age selection. Conclusive comparison of naive and antigen-experienced compartments was prevented by the profiling of bulk unsorted PBMCs.

Donors were 35 to 40 systemically healthy Caucasian individuals from Russia aged 6 to 90 years. Each donor gave ten milliliters of peripheral blood, collected into EDTA-treated Vacutainer tubes. Ficoll-Paque density-gradient centrifugation was used to isolate PBMCs, with at least 6 million obtained per sample. Total RNA, at least 6 micrograms per sample, was extracted from PBMCs with Trizol reagent. For every donor, flow cytometry on a PBMC aliquot measured the percentage of naive CD45RAhigh/CD27high T cells. With respect to this clonotype: Its antigen remains undetermined. No quality values exist for individual bases; no much larger clone is one base distant.

The rearranged chain carries TRBV11-2 and TRBJ2-4; TRBD2 aligns with 7 central bases. This receptor was obtained from a middle-aged woman in good health. Specimen: blood. The DNA sequence is as follows: TGTGCCAGCAGCTTATTGGGGGAGGGTAGGAACATTCAGTACTTC. Its coded protein is CASSLLGEGRNIQYF.